Presented here are 23 T cell receptor beta chains from one specimen sequenced in a study of siplizumab effects on memory and regulatory T cells. Sequencing used immunoSEQ multiplex PCR; TCRdb keeps in-frame clones, though not all of them. Here the sample spans some 100,000 clones, 75% to 95% being singletons. The sample comprised CD4+ T cells sorted from blood. These receptors came from a human donor in good health. Some clones in this sample may be carry-over from other donors' samples.

This chain joins TRBV5-1 and TRBJ1-2, with TRBD1 matching over 9 bases. The CDR3 covers 15 residues. J gave up 3 bases and V 7 bases, and 10 bases lay outside the gene matches. Germline V gene sequence: CDR1 SGHRS, CDR2 YFSETQ. The CDR3 DNA sequence: TGCGCCAGCTTGGCACAGGGGGCAATGGACTATGGCTACACCTTC. Translation: CASLAQGAMDYGYTF. Supplemented by reference TRBV5-1 and TRBJ1-2, the full variable domain reads KAGVTQTPRYLIKTRGQQVTLSCSPISGHRSVSWYQQTPGQGLQFLFEYFSETQRNKGNFPGRFSGRQFSNSRSEMNVSTLELGDSALYLCASLAQGAMDYGYTFGSGTRLTVV.

The genes are TRBV19 and TRBJ1-1; tentatively, D is TRBD1 (5 bases). CDR3 length equals 13 residues. V was trimmed by 6 bases and J by 6 bases, leaving 14 bases between them. Germline lookup yields CDR1 LNHDA and CDR2 SQIVND (reference sequence). CDR3 region: CASRDRWGPEAFF. CDR3 coding DNA: TGTGCCAGTAGAGATAGGTGGGGCCCTGAAGCTTTCTTT.

The genes are TRBV7-9 and TRBJ2-7, with D perhaps TRBD2 (5 bases). This CDR3 has 14 residues. Germline V CDR1 and CDR2: SEHNR, FQNEAQ (reference sequence). Trimming stripped 3 bases from V and 0 bases from J, with 9 bases between. CDR3 nucleotides: TGTGCCAGCAGCTTTGGTGGGAGCTCCTACGAGCAGTACTTC. The encoded protein is CASSFGGSSYEQYF.

The genes are TRBV5-4 and TRBJ1-6; D remains ambiguous. The V and J ends lost 1 base and 10 bases respectively, with 12 bases between them. This CDR3 contains 14 residues. Germline CDR1 SGHNT, CDR2 YYREEE (reference sequence). The CDR3 spells CASSLMQVESPLHF. CDR3 in DNA: TGTGCCAGCAGCTTGATGCAGGTGGAATCACCCCTCCACTTT.

The chain has TRBV4-1 and TRBJ2-1, with TRBD2 matching 11 bases. The CDR3 is 17 amino acids. With 0 bases clipped from V and 6 bases from J, the junction kept 7 bases outside the gene matches. Germline loops: CDR1 MGHRA, CDR2 YSYEKL. The CDR3 nucleotides read TGCGCCAGCAGCCAAGATCGCTTTAGCGGGAGGGCCAATGAGCAGTTCTTC. It is translated as CASSQDRFSGRANEQFF.

The chain uses TRBV18 and TRBJ2-5; TRBD1 matches 7 bases. The CDR3 sequence is 16 residues long. With V trimmed by 1 base and J by 4 bases, 9 bases remained unmatched. Germline V lookup: CDR1 KGHSH, CDR2 LQKENI. Written as DNA, the CDR3 is TGTGCCAGCTCACCACGCACGAGGGACAGCGGAGAGACCCAGTACTTC. Translation gives CASSPRTRDSGETQYF. The entire variable domain, with the rest obtained from reference TRBV18 and TRBJ2-5, is as follows: NAGVMQNPRHLVRRRGQEARLRCSPMKGHSHVYWYRQLPEEGLKFMVYLQKENIIDESGMPKERFSAEFPKEGPSILRIQQVVRGDSAAYFCASSPRTRDSGETQYFGPGTRLLVL.

The chain carries TRBV6-6 and TRBJ2-7; 7 bases match TRBD1. This CDR3 is 12 amino acids long. Germline CDR1 reads MNHNY; CDR2 reads SVGAGI (reference sequence). Trimming at V came to 6 bases and at J to 3 bases, leaving 2 bases not matched to a gene. CDR3 in DNA: TGTGCCAGCAGCCGGACAGGCTACGAGCAGTACTTC. It translates to CASSRTGYEQYF.

The J gene is TRBJ2-1, the V gene TRBV5-1, with D perhaps being TRBD1 or TRBD2 (5 bases each). The V and J ends lost 3 bases and 9 bases respectively, with 19 bases between them. This CDR3 is built from 15 residues. The germline CDR1 and CDR2 sequences are SGHRS and YFSETQ. CDR3 sequence (DNA): TGCGCCAGCAGCTCCGGGACCCCCTTGGTCGGTGAGCAGTTCTTC. This sequence encodes CASSSGTPLVGEQFF.

This clone was found a few times. The chain employs TRBV11-2 and TRBJ1-2; unclear D gene. CDR1 is SGHAT and CDR2 is FQNNGV in the germline V gene. The CDR3 loop spans 11 amino acids. Trimming pared 3 bases from V and 8 bases from J, leaving 7 bases between. The CDR3 bases are TGTGCCAGCAGCTTCAGGAGGGGCTACACCTTC. Protein: CASSFRRGYTF.

The chain carries TRBV6-1 and TRBJ1-1; 8 bases match TRBD1. Germline values: CDR1 MNHNS, CDR2 SASEGT. V lost 4 bases and J lost 1; bases outside the gene matches: 5. The CDR3 length is 15 residues. The CDR3 DNA reads TGTGCCAGCAGTGGCAGGGACAGGAAGAACACTGAAGCTTTCTTT. Translation gives CASSGRDRKNTEAFF.

The chain has TRBV5-1 and TRBJ1-5, with D perhaps TRBD1 (6 bases). Germline CDR1 is SGHRS and CDR2 is YFSETQ. This CDR3 has 18 residues. The V and J ends lost 0 bases and 5 bases respectively, with 21 bases between them. CDR3 region: CASSLEVARTAQHQPQHF. The CDR3 DNA is TGCGCCAGCAGCTTGGAGGTCGCGCGGACAGCACAACATCAGCCCCAGCATTTT.

The chain combines TRBV7-3 with TRBJ2-5; 10 bases fit TRBD2. From germline, CDR1 is SGHTA and CDR2 FQGTGA. The CDR3 spans 15 residues. Trimming removed 4 bases from V and 5 bases from J; junction bases left unmatched: 7. CDR3 loop: CASSYGLAGVETQYF. CDR3 in DNA: TGTGCCAGCAGCTACGGCCTAGCGGGAGTTGAGACCCAGTACTTC. Full variable domain (outside the CDR3, taken from reference TRBV7-3 and TRBJ2-5): GAGVSQTPSNKVTEKGKYVELRCDPISGHTALYWYRQSLGQGPEFLIYFQGTGAADDSGLPNDRFFAVRPEGSVSTLKIQRTERGDSAVYLCASSYGLAGVETQYFGPGTRLLVL.

The chain has TRBV6-5 and TRBJ2-2, with a weak D call TRBD2 (5 bases). In germline, CDR1 is MNHEY, CDR2 SVGAGI. CDR3 length equals 14 residues. Trimming shortened V by 2 bases and J by 5 bases, and 9 bases separated the two germline ends. Here the CDR3 reads CASSYRTPTGELFF. The CDR3 nucleotides are TGTGCCAGCAGTTACAGGACTCCAACCGGGGAGCTGTTTTTT.

This sequence joins TRBV4-2 and TRBJ1-6; tentatively, D is TRBD1 (5 bases). Trimming shortened V by 0 bases and J by 9 bases, and 12 bases separated the two germline ends. In germline, CDR1 is LGHNA, CDR2 YNFKEQ. This CDR3 spans 15 amino acids. CDR3 bases: TGTGCCAGCAGCCAAGATGTAGGGGCGTCTTCACCCCTCCACTTT. This encodes CASSQDVGASSPLHF.

The chain recombines TRBV9 with TRBJ2-1; 7 positions match TRBD2. The CDR3 loop spans 17 amino acids. V was clipped by 0 bases and J by 5 bases; unmatched bases: 11. CDR1 and CDR2 (germline): SGDLS, YYNGEE. The CDR3 loop reads CASSVGLSGITDNEQFF. CDR3 nucleotide sequence: TGTGCCAGCAGCGTAGGCTTGAGCGGGATAACGGACAATGAGCAGTTCTTC.

The chain couples TRBV5-4 to TRBJ2-4; TRBD1 might be the D (5 bases). The germline V gene has CDR1 SGHNT and CDR2 YYREEE (reference sequence). Deletions cut 0 bases from V and 6 bases from J, with 13 bases between. The CDR3 totals 15 residues. The CDR3 spells CASSLDKGVGNIQYF. For the CDR3, the DNA is TGTGCCAGCAGCTTGGATAAAGGGGTGGGAAACATTCAGTACTTC.

The rearrangement uses TRBV18 and TRBJ2-1, with D tentatively TRBD2 (6 bases). This CDR3 spans 17 amino acids. From germline, CDR1 is KGHSH and CDR2 LQKENI. Deletions cut 1 base from V and 4 bases from J, with 17 bases between. The CDR3 DNA reads TGTGCCAGCTCACCACGAACCTTTAGCGGTGGGTACAATGAGCAGTTCTTC. Protein product: CASSPRTFSGGYNEQFF.

The gene calls are TRBV5-1 and TRBJ1-1, with TRBD1 as a possible D gene (5 bases). The length of the CDR3 is 15 residues. The V end was cut by 4 bases, the J end by 0 bases, with 13 bases between. CDR1 and CDR2 from the germline V gene are SGHRS and YFSETQ. As DNA, the CDR3 is TGCGCCAGCAGCCCGGTGGGGGGGATGAACACTGAAGCTTTCTTT. Residues: CASSPVGGMNTEAFF. Together with reference TRBV5-1 and TRBJ1-1, the CDR3 gives the full variable domain: KAGVTQTPRYLIKTRGQQVTLSCSPISGHRSVSWYQQTPGQGLQFLFEYFSETQRNKGNFPGRFSGRQFSNSRSEMNVSTLELGDSALYLCASSPVGGMNTEAFFGQGTRLTVV.

This clone showed up just once. The V and J genes are TRBV18 and TRBJ1-4; D is undetermined. CDR1 KGHSH and CDR2 LQKENI come from the germline V gene. This CDR3 region has 14 residues. V was shortened by 2 bases and J by 8 bases, with 12 bases between the two germline ends. CDR3 sequence reads: CASSPDTRREKLFF. CDR3 DNA: TGTGCCAGCTCACCAGACACCCGGCGGGAAAAACTGTTTTTT.

The V and J genes are TRBV29-1 and TRBJ2-7; D is uncertain. Looked up from germline, CDR1 is SQVTM and CDR2 is ANQGSEA. This CDR3 contains 12 residues. The V end was cut by 6 bases, the J end by 3 bases, with 12 bases between. The CDR3 DNA follows: TGCAGCGTCTACAGCCTCTTCTACGAGCAGTACTTC. Protein product: CSVYSLFYEQYF.

This chain joins TRBV19 and TRBJ1-5; D is unresolved. Germline-derived CDR1 and CDR2 are LNHDA and SQIVND (reference sequence). This CDR3 comprises 13 residues. Trimming stripped 3 bases from V and 3 bases from J, with 6 bases between. The DNA of the CDR3 is TGTGCCAGTAGTATGACGGTCAATCAGCCCCAGCATTTT. This gives the protein CASSMTVNQPQHF.

V and J are TRBV12-5 and TRBJ1-5, with D hard to call. The CDR3 loop spans 13 amino acids. The germline gives CDR1 LGHNT, CDR2 FRNRAP. V was trimmed by 4 bases and J by 7 bases, leaving 11 bases between them. CDR3 nucleotide sequence: TGTGCTAGTGGTTCAATTAGCCCCCAGCCCCAGCATTTT. The encoded protein is CASGSISPQPQHF.

CDR3 nucleotide sequence: TGTGCCATCAAAGGGGTAGCTAATGAAAAACTGTTTTTT. It codes for CAIKGVANEKLFF. The chain recombines TRBV10-3 with TRBJ1-4; D is possibly TRBD1 (5 bases). CDR3 length: 13 residues. Looked up from germline, CDR1 is ENHRY and CDR2 is SYGVKD. Trimming left V 7 bases short and J 3 bases short, with 9 bases between.